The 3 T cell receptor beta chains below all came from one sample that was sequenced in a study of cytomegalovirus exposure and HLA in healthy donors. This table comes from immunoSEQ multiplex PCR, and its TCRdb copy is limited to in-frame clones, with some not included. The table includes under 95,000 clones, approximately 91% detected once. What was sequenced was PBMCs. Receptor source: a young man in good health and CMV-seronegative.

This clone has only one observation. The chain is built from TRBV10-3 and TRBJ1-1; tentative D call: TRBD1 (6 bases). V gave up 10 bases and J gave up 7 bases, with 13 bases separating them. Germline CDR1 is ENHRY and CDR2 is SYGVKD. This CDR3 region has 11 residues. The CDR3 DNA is TGTGCCACCCTACTACAGGGTGAAGCTTTCTTT. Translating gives CATLLQGEAFF.

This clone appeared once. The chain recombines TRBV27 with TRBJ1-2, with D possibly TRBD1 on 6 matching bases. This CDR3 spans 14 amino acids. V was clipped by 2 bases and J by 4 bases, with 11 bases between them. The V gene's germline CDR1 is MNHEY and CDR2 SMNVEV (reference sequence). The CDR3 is CASSLKGGSYGYTF. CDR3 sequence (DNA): TGTGCCAGCAGTTTAAAGGGGGGGTCCTATGGCTACACCTTC.

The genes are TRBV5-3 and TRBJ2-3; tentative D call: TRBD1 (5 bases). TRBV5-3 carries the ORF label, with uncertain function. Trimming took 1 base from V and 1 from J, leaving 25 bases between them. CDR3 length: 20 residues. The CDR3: CARSLIDSIPILRGTDTQYF. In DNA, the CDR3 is TGTGCCAGAAGCTTGATTGACAGTATCCCTATCCTCCGTGGCACAGATACGCAGTATTTT.